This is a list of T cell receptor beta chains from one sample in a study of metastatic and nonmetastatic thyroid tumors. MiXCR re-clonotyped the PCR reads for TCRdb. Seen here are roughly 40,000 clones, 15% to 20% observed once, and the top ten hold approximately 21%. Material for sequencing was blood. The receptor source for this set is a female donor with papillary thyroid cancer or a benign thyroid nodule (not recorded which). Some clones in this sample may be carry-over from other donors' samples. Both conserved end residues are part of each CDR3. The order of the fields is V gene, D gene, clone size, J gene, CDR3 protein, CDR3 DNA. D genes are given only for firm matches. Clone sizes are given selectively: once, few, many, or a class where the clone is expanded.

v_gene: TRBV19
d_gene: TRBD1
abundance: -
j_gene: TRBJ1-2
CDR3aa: CASIIRQGDGYPF
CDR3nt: TGTGCCAGTATTATCCGACAGGGGGACGGCTACCCCTTC

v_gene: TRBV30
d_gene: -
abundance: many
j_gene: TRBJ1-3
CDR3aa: CAWRLAGTSGNTIYF
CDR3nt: TGTGCCTGGAGGTTAGCAGGAACCTCTGGAAACACCATATATTTT

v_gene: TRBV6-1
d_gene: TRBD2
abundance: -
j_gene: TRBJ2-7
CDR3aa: CASTHTSGASYQQCF
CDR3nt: TGTGCCAGCACCCATACTAGCGGGGCGTCCTACCAGCAGTGCTTC

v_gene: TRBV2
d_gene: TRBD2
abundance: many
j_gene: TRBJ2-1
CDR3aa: CASRGTSGGEQFF
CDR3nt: TGTGCCAGCAGAGGGACTAGCGGGGGTGAGCAGTTCTTC

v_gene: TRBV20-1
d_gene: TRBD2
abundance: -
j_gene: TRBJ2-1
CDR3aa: CSAEGVTSGSIYEQFF
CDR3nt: TGCAGTGCCGAGGGAGTGACTAGCGGGAGTATATATGAGCAGTTCTTC

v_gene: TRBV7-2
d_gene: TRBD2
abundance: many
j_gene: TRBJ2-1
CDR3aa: CASSLMGGLAGPEQFF
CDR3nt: TGTGCCAGCAGCTTAATGGGGGGACTAGCGGGACCCGAGCAGTTCTTC

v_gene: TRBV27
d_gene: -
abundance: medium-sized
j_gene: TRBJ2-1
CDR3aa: CASSLTGYNEQFF
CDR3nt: TGTGCCAGCAGTTTAACAGGGTACAATGAGCAGTTCTTC

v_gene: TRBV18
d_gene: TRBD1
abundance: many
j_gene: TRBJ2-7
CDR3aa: CASSDPGQGGYEQYF
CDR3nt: TGTGCCAGCTCAGATCCGGGACAGGGAGGGTACGAGCAGTACTTC

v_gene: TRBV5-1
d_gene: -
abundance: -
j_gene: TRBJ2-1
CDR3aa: CASSSTRWSGDEQFF
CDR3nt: TGCGCCAGCAGCTCGACCCGCTGGTCGGGTGATGAGCAGTTCTTC

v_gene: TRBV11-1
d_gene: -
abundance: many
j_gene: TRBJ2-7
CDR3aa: CASSRGSLDKTYEQYF
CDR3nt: TGTGCCAGCAGCCGCGGCAGCCTTGACAAGACCTACGAGCAGTACTTC

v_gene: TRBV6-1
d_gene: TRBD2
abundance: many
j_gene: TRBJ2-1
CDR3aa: CASSAPGLAGEPGNEQFF
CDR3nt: TGTGCCAGCAGTGCCCCGGGACTAGCGGGAGAGCCGGGGAATGAGCAGTTCTTC

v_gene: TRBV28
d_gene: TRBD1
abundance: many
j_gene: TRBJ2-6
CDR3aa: CASSRGTGVTGANVLTF
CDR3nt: TGTGCCAGCAGTCGCGGGACAGGGGTGACTGGGGCCAACGTCCTGACTTTC

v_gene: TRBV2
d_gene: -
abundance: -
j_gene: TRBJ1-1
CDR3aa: CASKRHEALF
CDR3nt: TGTGCCAGCAAGAGGCACGAAGCTTTATTT

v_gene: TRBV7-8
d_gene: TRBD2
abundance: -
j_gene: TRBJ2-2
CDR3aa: CASSLRTSGGTNTGELFF
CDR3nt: TGTGCCAGCAGCTTACGGACTAGCGGGGGGACGAACACCGGGGAGCTGTTTTTT

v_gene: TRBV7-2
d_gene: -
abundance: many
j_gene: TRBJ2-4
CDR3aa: CASSLTRVTRNVTGIQYF
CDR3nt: TGTGCCAGCAGCTTAACGCGGGTGACGAGAAACGTAACGGGCATTCAGTACTTC

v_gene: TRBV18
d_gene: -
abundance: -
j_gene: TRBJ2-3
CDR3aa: CASSPPAQFTDTQYF
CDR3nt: TGTGCCAGCTCACCACCGGCCCAGTTCACAGATACGCAGTATTTT

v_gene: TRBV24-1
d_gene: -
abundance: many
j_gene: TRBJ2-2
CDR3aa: CATRDYTGELFF
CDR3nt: TGTGCCACCAGGGACTACACCGGGGAGCTGTTTTTT

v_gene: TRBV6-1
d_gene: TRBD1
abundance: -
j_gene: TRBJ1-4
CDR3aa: CASNLQGAGEKLFF
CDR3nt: TGTGCCAGCAACCTACAGGGGGCAGGGGAAAAACTGTTTTTT

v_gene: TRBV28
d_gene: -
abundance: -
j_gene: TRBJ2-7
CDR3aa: CASTVAGSSYEQYF
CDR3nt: TGTGCCAGCACTGTGGCGGGTAGCTCCTACGAGCAGTACTTC

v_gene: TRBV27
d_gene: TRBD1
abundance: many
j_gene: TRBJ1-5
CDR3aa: CASSRTGEFQPQHF
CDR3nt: TGTGCCAGCAGTCGGACAGGGGAGTTCCAGCCCCAGCATTTT

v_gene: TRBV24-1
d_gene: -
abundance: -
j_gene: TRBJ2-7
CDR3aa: CATSDSRDGSYEQYF
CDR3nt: TGTGCCACCAGTGATTCCCGGGACGGTTCCTACGAGCAGTACTTC

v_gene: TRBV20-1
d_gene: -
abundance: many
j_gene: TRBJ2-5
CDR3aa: CSASFRRVETQYF
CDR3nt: TGCAGTGCTAGTTTTAGGAGGGTAGAGACCCAGTACTTC

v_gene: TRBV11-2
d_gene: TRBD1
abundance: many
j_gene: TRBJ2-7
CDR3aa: CASSPNRGLSVQYF
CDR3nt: TGTGCCAGCAGCCCTAACAGGGGGCTTTCTGTGCAGTACTTC

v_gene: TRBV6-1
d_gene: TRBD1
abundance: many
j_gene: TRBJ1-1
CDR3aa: CASTDRGAESEAFF
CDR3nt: TGTGCCAGCACCGACAGGGGCGCCGAAAGTGAAGCTTTCTTT

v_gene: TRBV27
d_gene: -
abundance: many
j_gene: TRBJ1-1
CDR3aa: CASSLWGRTSEAFF
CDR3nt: TGTGCCAGCTCCCTCTGGGGACGGACCTCTGAAGCTTTCTTT

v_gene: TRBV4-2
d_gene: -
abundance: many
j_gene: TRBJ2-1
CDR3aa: CASSPLDYNEQFF
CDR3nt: TGTGCCAGCAGCCCCTTAGACTACAATGAGCAGTTCTTC

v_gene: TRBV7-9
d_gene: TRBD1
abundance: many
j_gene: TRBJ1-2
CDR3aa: CASSLEQGARGGYTF
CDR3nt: TGTGCCAGCAGCTTAGAGCAGGGGGCTCGAGGTGGCTACACCTTC

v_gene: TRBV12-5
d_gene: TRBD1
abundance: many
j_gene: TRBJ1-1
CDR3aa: CASGRTGTEAFF
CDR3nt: TGTGCTAGTGGTCGGACAGGCACTGAAGCTTTCTTT